One TCR beta chain is described in this entry. Its antigen remains unknown. Template for every sorted-subset replicate PCR totaled roughly 200 ng DNA, 25,000 to 30,000 T cell genomes. TCRdb keeps only in-frame clones here, not all; method: immunoSEQ multiplex PCR. The sample shows about 1.5 million clones, about 98% of them seen only once. Germline V lookup: CDR1 SGDLS, CDR2 YYNGEE. Germline trimming cut 1 base from V and 7 bases from J; bases unmatched to any gene: 11. The CDR3 spans 16 residues. This sample stems from a study of shared clonotypes between healthy human individuals. Study-wide results and caveats: Some clonotypes were shared by all four sorted-subset donors, while others were not shared. The non-shared ones had lower generation probabilities than the shared ones. Researchers sampled only blood; tissue repertoires likely differ. The represented genetic and exposure-history diversity was limited by the small number of donors.

The sequenced sample was naive CD4+ T cells sorted from blood. The subset denotes: CD45RA+ positively selected. The chain links TRBV9 to TRBJ2-1, with 7 bases fitting TRBD1. The receptor's source is a man aged 25 to 45 in good health. The CDR3 DNA sequence: TGTGCCAGCAGCGTATCAGGGACAGATTTTGGGAATGAGCAGTTCTTC. Amino acids: CASSVSGTDFGNEQFF.